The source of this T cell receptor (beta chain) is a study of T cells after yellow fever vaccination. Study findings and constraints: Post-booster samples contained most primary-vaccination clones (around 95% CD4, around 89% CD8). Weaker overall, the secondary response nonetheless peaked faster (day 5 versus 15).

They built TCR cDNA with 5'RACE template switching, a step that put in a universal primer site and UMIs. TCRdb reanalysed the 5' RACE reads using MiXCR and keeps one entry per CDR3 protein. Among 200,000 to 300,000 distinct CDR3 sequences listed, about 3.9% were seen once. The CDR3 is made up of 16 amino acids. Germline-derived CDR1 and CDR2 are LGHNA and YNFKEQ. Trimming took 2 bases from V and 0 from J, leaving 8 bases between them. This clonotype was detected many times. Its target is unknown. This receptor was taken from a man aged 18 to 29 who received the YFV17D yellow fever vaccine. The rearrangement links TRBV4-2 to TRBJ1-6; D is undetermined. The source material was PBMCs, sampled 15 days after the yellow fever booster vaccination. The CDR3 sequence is CASSQNLNSYNSPLHF. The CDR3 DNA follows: TGTGCCAGCAGCCAAAACCTCAACTCCTATAATTCACCCCTCCACTTT.